This entry lists 22 T cell receptor beta chains sequenced from one sample in a study of CXCR3-negative and CXCR3-positive naive CD8 T cells. Each TRB cDNA library was prepared by 5' RACE (with UMI labels). With the 5' RACE reads reprocessed, TCRdb shows one record per CDR3 protein and no DNA. With 70,000 to 100,000 distinct CDR3 sequences in the sample, the ten largest clones hold 1.7%. Material for sequencing was naive CXCR3- CD8+ T cells from blood. This sample's subset: CD45RO-CCR7+CD27+CD95- naive CD8+ T cells lacking CXCR3 (TNR3-). The receptor source for this set is a human donor in good health. Some clones in this sample may be carry-over from other donors' samples.

The chain has TRBV12-3 or TRBV12-4 and TRBJ2-1. The CDR3 is made up of 11 amino acids. CDR3 region: CASSSPSEQFF.

This chain uses TRBV28 with TRBJ1-6; TCRdb designates TRBD1, a call that cannot be tested without DNA. Per the germline V gene, CDR1 is MDHEN and CDR2 is SYDVKM. CDR3 length: 15 residues. The CDR3 is CASSLQGLGNSPLHF.

V usage is TRBV28 and J usage is TRBJ2-7; TCRdb returns TRBD2, unconfirmable since there is no DNA. Germline assignment: CDR1 MDHEN and CDR2 SYDVKM. There are 14 residues in the CDR3. CDR3 loop: CASSILAESYEQYF.

The chain couples TRBV19 to TRBJ1-1; with no DNA, the TCRdb D assignment of TRBD1 cannot be verified. Germline CDR1 LNHDA, CDR2 SQIVND (reference sequence). The CDR3 contains 14 residues. The CDR3 sequence is CASSMGGPSTEAFF.

The chain combines TRBV7-8 with TRBJ1-6; there is no DNA to check the TCRdb D call of TRBD1. Germline CDR1 and CDR2: SGHVS and FQNEAQ. The CDR3 length is 14 residues. CDR3 in amino acids: CASTLDRSNSPLHF.

This sequence joins TRBV20-1 and TRBJ2-1; as DNA is missing, the TRBD2 call by TCRdb cannot be tested. Germline V gene lookup returns CDR1 DFQATT and CDR2 SNEGSKA (reference sequence). CDR3 length equals 14 residues. The CDR3 spells CSARGVSGSSTAFF.

The chain carries TRBV12-3 or TRBV12-4 and TRBJ2-7. This CDR3 is 14 amino acids long. The CDR3 region is CASSLSGSYYEQYF.

The CDR3 sequence is CASSLYSGGFDEQFF. The chain links TRBV7-3 to TRBJ2-1; the TRBD2 assignment by TCRdb is unverifiable without DNA. This CDR3 contains 15 residues. Germline CDR1 SGHTA, CDR2 FQGTGA.

CDR3 protein: CASSLNGYNEQFF. The chain recombines TRBV7-8 with TRBJ2-1. CDR1 is SGHVS and CDR2 is FQNEAQ in the germline V gene. There are 13 residues in the CDR3.

This chain uses TRBV2 with TRBJ1-1; no DNA is available, so the TRBD1 call from TCRdb remains unchecked. The CDR3 is 13 residues long. Germline V CDR1 and CDR2: SNHLY, FYNNEI. The CDR3 here is CASPTGMNTEAFF.

CDR3 amino acids: CSARSAYNEQFF. The rearrangement uses TRBV20-1 and TRBJ2-1. The CDR3 runs 12 residues. Germline V gene data show CDR1 as DFQATT and CDR2 as SNEGSKA (reference sequence).

The V gene is TRBV28, the J gene TRBJ2-1. CDR1 and CDR2 (germline): MDHEN, SYDVKM. The CDR3 consists of 15 residues. CDR3 sequence reads: CASSPAVRTAREQFF.

V gene TRBV7-3 combines with J gene TRBJ2-7; the TRBD2 assignment by TCRdb is unverifiable without DNA. CDR3 size: 15 residues. Per the germline V gene, CDR1 is SGHTA and CDR2 is FQGTGA. The CDR3: CASSILPQTSYEQYF.

This chain uses TRBV11-2 with TRBJ2-5; the TRBD1 assignment by TCRdb is unverifiable without DNA. There are 15 residues in the CDR3. The germline gives CDR1 SGHAT, CDR2 FQNNGV. The CDR3 spells CASSLWDGQEETQYF.

The J gene is TRBJ1-4, the V gene TRBV20-1; TCRdb picks TRBD1, but there is no DNA to check that call. This CDR3 comprises 16 residues. CDR1 DFQATT and CDR2 SNEGSKA come from the germline V gene (reference sequence). This chain's CDR3 is CSARDPGGMNNEKLFF.

The rearrangement uses TRBV28 and TRBJ1-5; lacking DNA, the TRBD1 call made by TCRdb goes unchecked. Germline lookup yields CDR1 MDHEN and CDR2 SYDVKM. This CDR3 spans 14 amino acids. CDR3 region: CASDDRDSNQPQHF. Combining the CDR3 with reference TRBV28 and TRBJ1-5 gives the whole variable domain DVKVTQSSRYLVKRTGEKVFLECVQDMDHENMFWYRQDPGLGLRLIYFSYDVKMKEKGDIPEGYSVSREKKERFSLILESASTNQTSMYLCASDDRDSNQPQHFGDGTRLSIL.

The J gene is TRBJ2-2, the V gene TRBV20-1; TCRdb designates TRBD2, a call that cannot be tested without DNA. The CDR3 has 12 residues. CDR1 and CDR2 from the germline V gene are DFQATT and SNEGSKA (reference sequence). The CDR3 region is CSASLASGELFF.

This chain connects TRBV30 to TRBJ2-7; TCRdb selects TRBD1, and the lack of DNA leaves this call unchecked. The CDR3 spans 13 residues. CDR1 and CDR2 from the germline V gene are GTSNPN and SVGIG (reference sequence). The CDR3 region is CASRDKGTYEQYF.

The V call is TRBV7-9, the J call TRBJ1-5. The CDR3 is made up of 14 amino acids. Germline CDR1 reads SEHNR; CDR2 reads FQNEAQ (reference sequence). This CDR3 reads CASSFWGNNQPQHF.

The V gene is TRBV11-3, the J gene TRBJ2-4; with no DNA, the TCRdb D assignment of TRBD2 cannot be verified. The germline V gene has CDR1 SGHNT and CDR2 YENEEA. The CDR3 is 18 residues long. This CDR3 is CASSRWGMAGGAKNIQYF.

The V and J genes are TRBV3-1 and TRBJ2-1; there is no DNA to check the TCRdb D call of TRBD1. This CDR3 has 19 amino acids. Germline CDR1 reads LGHDT; CDR2 reads YNNKEL (reference sequence). The CDR3 sequence is CASSQDVITGSSSYNEQFF.

The V call is TRBV28, the J call TRBJ2-1; there is no DNA to check the TCRdb D call of TRBD1. CDR1 MDHEN and CDR2 SYDVKM come from the germline V gene. The CDR3 is 13 amino acids. The CDR3 loop reads CASSPTTGNEQFF.